The next 21 T cell receptor beta chains were all read from a single sample in a study of Tregs in tolerant kidney transplant recipients. Recipients received nonmyeloablative bone marrow transplants from related graft donors, with transient mixed chimerism. Libraries were prepared by immunoSEQ multiplex PCR; TCRdb keeps only in-frame clonotypes and omits some of them. The table lists 11,000 to 15,000 clones. This material consisted of CD8+ T cells from blood (PBMCs), taken 6 months after the transplant. The source is a human patient who received a combined kidney and bone marrow transplant. A share of the T cells may be of graft donor origin.

This chain's CDR3 is CASSPPRTSEIDTQYF. The part of the CDR3 DNA that was read is TGTGCCAGCAGCCCCCCAAGGACTAGCGAAATAGATACG. This rearrangement joins TRBV3-1 (or the pseudogene TRBV3-2) to TRBJ2-3; the match to TRBD2 covers 9 bases. Read sequence stops 3 residues before the CDR3 end, and the germline J gene provides the missing end. CDR3 size: 16 residues. The V gene's germline CDR1 is LGHDT and CDR2 YNNKEL (reference sequence). V lost 4 bases, J lost 5 bases, and 10 bases stayed unmatched.

As concerns this clone: The missing CDR3 end, 3 residues past where the read stops, is filled in from the germline J gene. The V gene is TRBV20-1, the J gene TRBJ2-7; 8 bases fit TRBD1. The CDR3 runs to 14 residues. The trim removed 1 base at V and 6 bases at J, leaving 8 bases unmatched. Germline-derived CDR1 and CDR2 are DFQATT and SNEGSKA (reference sequence). The sequenced part of the CDR3 DNA is TGCAGTGCTAGAGGGGCAGGGGGCGATTTCGAG. Its protein is CSARGAGGDFE. The complete CDR3 protein is CSARGAGGDFEQYF.

In the case of this clone: The observed sequence ends 3 residues before the CDR3 terminus, with the missing tail filled in from the germline J gene. The V gene is TRBV7-2, the J gene TRBJ2-3; possibly TRBD2 for D (6 bases). The length of the CDR3 is 14 residues. Per the germline V gene, CDR1 is SGHTA and CDR2 is FQGNSA. CDR3 amino acids: CASSLGGNQETQYF. CDR3 DNA, as far as it was read: TGTGCCAGCAGCTTGGGCGGGAACCAAGAGACG.

Worth noting for this clone: The read ends 3 residues shy of where the CDR3 ends; the end is completed using the germline J gene. This rearrangement joins TRBV4-1 to TRBJ1-5; D unresolved. Germline V lookup: CDR1 MGHRA, CDR2 YSYEKL. The CDR3 loop spans 13 amino acids. Trimming removed 0 bases at V and 5 bases at J, with 5 bases between. CDR3 bases read: TGCGCCAGCAGCCAAGATCTCGATCAGCCC. This sequence encodes CASSQDLDQP. In full, the CDR3 reads CASSQDLDQPQHF.

Comments on this clone: The read ends 3 residues before the CDR3 terminus; that terminus is restored from the germline J gene. The chain joins TRBV5-6 to TRBJ2-1; D gene unclear. The germline CDR1 and CDR2 sequences are SGHDT and YYEEEE. The length of the CDR3 is 13 residues. V shed 2 bases and J shed 2 bases, with 5 bases lying between them. The covered CDR3 bases are TGTGCCAGCAGCTTTGAGGCCTACAATGAG. It translates to CASSFEAYNE. The whole CDR3 protein reads CASSFEAYNEQFF.

This CDR3 reads CSARQGFYGYTF. The DNA read from the CDR3 is TGCAGTGCTAGACAGGGGTTTTATGGC. The chain is built from TRBV20-1 and TRBJ1-2, with D possibly TRBD1 on 6 matching bases. From the germline J gene comes the end of the CDR3, since the read stops 3 residues before it. Looked up from germline, CDR1 is DFQATT and CDR2 is SNEGSKA (reference sequence). Trimming pared 2 bases from V and 5 bases from J, leaving 9 bases between. The CDR3 contains 12 residues.

As for this clone: The read ends 3 residues early relative to the CDR3; the germline J gene fills the gap. The chain couples TRBV30 to TRBJ2-3; 7 bases align to TRBD2. In germline, CDR1 is GTSNPN, CDR2 SVGIG (reference sequence). Trimming cost V 1 base and J 1 base; bases outside gene matches: 2. The CDR3 totals 14 residues. The sequenced part of the CDR3 DNA is TGTGCCTGGAGTGCTACTAGCGGCACAGATACG. Encoded protein: CAWSATSGTDT. From start to end, the CDR3 is CAWSATSGTDTQYF.

Worth noting for this clone: From the germline J gene comes the end of the CDR3, since the read stops 3 residues before it. The V call is TRBV20-1, the J call TRBJ2-7, with no clear D. The CDR3 consists of 14 residues. V gave up 6 bases and J gave up 0 bases, with 15 bases separating them. Germline V gene lookup returns CDR1 DFQATT and CDR2 SNEGSKA (reference sequence). CDR3 residues: CSAASGLSSYEQYF. Partial CDR3 DNA: TGCAGTGCAGCATCCGGGTTGAGCTCCTACGAG.

On this clone: The read halts 3 residues ahead of the CDR3 end, with the missing end drawn from the germline J gene. The chain employs TRBV13 and TRBJ1-2; TRBD1 aligns across 8 bases. Germline V gene data show CDR1 as PRHDT and CDR2 as FYEKMQ (reference sequence). J gave up 3 bases and V 5 bases, and 5 bases lay outside the gene matches. This CDR3 spans 14 amino acids. The CDR3 DNA, read in part, is TGTGCCAGCAGCGTGGACAGGGTTGACTATGGC. Its translation is CASSVDRVDYG. From start to end, the CDR3 is CASSVDRVDYGYTF.

As concerns this clone: The CDR3 end is not reached by the read, which stops 3 residues before it; the germline J gene fills it in. The chain carries TRBV11-2 and TRBJ1-2, with 8 bases aligning to TRBD1. The CDR3 is 13 residues long. CDR1 is SGHAT, CDR2 FQNNGV, per germline. This chain's CDR3 is CASSLGQGWGYTF. The sequenced part of the CDR3 DNA is TGTGCCAGCAGCTTAGGACAGGGGTGGGGC. Supplemented by reference TRBV11-2 and TRBJ1-2, the full variable domain reads EAGVAQSPRYKIIEKRQSVAFWCNPISGHATLYWYQQILGQGPKLLIQFQNNGVVDDSQLPKDRFSAERLKGVDSTLKIQPAKLEDSAVYLCASSLGQGWGYTFGSGTRLTVV.

A remark on this clone: Read data end 3 residues before the CDR3 end; the end is taken from the germline J gene. The chain joins TRBV6-7 to TRBJ2-3, with D tentatively TRBD1 (6 bases). TRBV6-7 is identified as an open reading frame with a role that is uncertain. The CDR3 is 13 amino acids. CDR3 sequence reads: CAGTGTNTDTQYF. CDR3 DNA, as far as it was read: TGTGCTGGTACCGGGACAAACACAGATACG.

A note on this clone: The DNA ends 3 residues before the CDR3 does, and the rest of the CDR3 is filled in from the germline J gene. The chain has TRBV9 and TRBJ1-5; 8 positions agree with TRBD1. Unmatched junction bases numbered 5, after V lost 0 bases and J lost 3 bases. The CDR3 loop spans 16 amino acids. The germline gives CDR1 SGDLS, CDR2 YYNGEE. This chain's CDR3 is CASSVGTGPNNQPQHF. CDR3 DNA (partial): TGTGCCAGCAGCGTAGGGACAGGGCCCAACAATCAGCCC.

As concerns this clone: The read is 3 residues too short to cover the CDR3 end, so that end is filled in from the germline J gene. This chain links TRBV7-2 with TRBJ1-2; TRBD1 might be the D (5 bases). CDR1 is SGHTA and CDR2 is FQGNSA in the germline V gene. This CDR3 is built from 14 residues. The sequenced part of the CDR3 DNA is TGTGCCAGCAGCTTAATCGGGGGAGGTTGGGGC. Translated, it gives CASSLIGGGWG. The full-length CDR3 reads as CASSLIGGGWGYTF. Based on the CDR3 plus reference TRBV7-2 and TRBJ1-2, the full variable domain is GAGVSQSPSNKVTEKGKDVELRCDPISGHTALYWYRQSLGQGLEFLIYFQGNSAPDKSGLPSDRFSAERTGGSVSTLTIQRTQQEDSAVYLCASSLIGGGWGYTFGSGTRLTVV.

Comments on this clone: The CDR3 goes on 3 residues after the read ends, and that part is filled in from the germline J gene. V is TRBV10-3 and J is TRBJ1-6; the D is unclear. Germline V gives CDR1 ENHRY, CDR2 SYGVKD. V shed 2 bases and J shed 5 bases, with 10 bases lying between them. The CDR3 sequence is 15 residues long. The covered CDR3 bases are TGTGCCATCAGTGAGGTAGTAGGGCATAATTCACCC. Translating gives CAISEVVGHNSP. The full CDR3 reads CAISEVVGHNSPLHF.

CDR3 residues: CASSPEAGTGELFF. Partial CDR3 DNA: TGTGCCAGCAGCCCAGAGGCGGGGACCGGGGAG. The chain uses TRBV7-9 and TRBJ2-2, with a possible D match to TRBD2 (6 bases). The DNA ends 3 residues before the CDR3 does, and the rest of the CDR3 is filled in from the germline J gene. Trimming removed 5 bases at V and 5 bases at J, with 12 bases between. Germline CDR1 SEHNR, CDR2 FQNEAQ (reference sequence). The CDR3 runs 14 residues.

As to this clone: The read ends 3 residues early relative to the CDR3; the germline J gene fills the gap. The rearrangement joins TRBV7-9 to TRBJ2-1; weak D call: TRBD1 (6 bases). V was trimmed by 1 base and J by 8 bases, leaving 9 bases between them. Germline V gene lookup returns CDR1 SEHNR and CDR2 FQNEAQ (reference sequence). This CDR3 contains 13 residues. The CDR3 DNA, read in part, is TGTGCCAGCAGCTTAGGGGGACACTATGAG. Residues: CASSLGGHYE. In full, the CDR3 reads CASSLGGHYEQFF.

A note on this clone: The read ends 3 residues shy of where the CDR3 ends; the end is completed using the germline J gene. The chain combines TRBV6-2 or TRBV6-3 with TRBJ1-2; D unclear. The CDR3 runs 14 residues. Germline CDR1 MNHEY, CDR2 SVGEGT. The covered CDR3 bases are TGTGCCAGCAATGTAGCGCGCCGCCCGAACGAC. It is translated as CASNVARRPND. The whole CDR3 reads CASNVARRPNDYTF.

As to this clone: From the germline J gene comes the end of the CDR3, since the read stops 3 residues before it. V gene TRBV11-2 combines with J gene TRBJ2-3; D is unresolved. V dropped 0 bases and J dropped 2 bases, with 9 bases sitting between them. Germline CDR1 SGHAT, CDR2 FQNNGV. The CDR3 is made up of 15 amino acids. The CDR3 reads CASSLDRGFTDTQYF. Incomplete CDR3 DNA: TGTGCCAGCAGCTTAGATCGCGGATTCACAGATACG.

Comment on this clone: The sequenced fragment ends 3 residues before the CDR3 boundary, so the rest is inferred from the germline J gene. The J gene is TRBJ2-3, the V gene TRBV19; 7 nucleotides match TRBD2. V dropped 3 bases and J dropped 2; count of bases not matched to a gene: 5. CDR1 is LNHDA and CDR2 is SQIVND in the germline V gene (reference sequence). CDR3 size: 15 residues. The CDR3 bases that were read are TGTGCCAGTAGTATGCTAGCGGCATCCACAGATACG. Its translation is CASSMLAASTDT. The whole CDR3 region reads CASSMLAASTDTQYF.

A word on this clone: The read terminates 3 residues ahead of where the CDR3 ends, so the germline J gene completes it. This sequence joins TRBV6-2 or TRBV6-3 and TRBJ2-1; 8 bases are a match to TRBD2. The CDR3 runs to 14 residues. Germline V gene data show CDR1 as MNHEY and CDR2 as SVGEGT. V lost 6 bases, J lost 7 bases, and 8 bases stayed unmatched. CDR3 loop: CASSGGGLGNEQFF. Incomplete CDR3 DNA: TGTGCCAGCAGCGGGGGGGGGTTGGGAAATGAG.

A remark on this clone: The sequenced fragment ends 3 residues before the CDR3 boundary, so the rest is inferred from the germline J gene. The chain has TRBV6-2 or TRBV6-3 and TRBJ2-7, with D perhaps matching TRBD2 (6 bases). V lost 6 bases to trimming and J lost 0 bases, with 18 bases between them. The CDR3 is made up of 16 amino acids. Germline values: CDR1 MNHEY, CDR2 SVGEGT. The sequenced part of the CDR3 DNA is TGTGCCAGCAGCCTGGTGGGTGAGGAGGGCTCCTACGAG. This codes for CASSLVGEEGSYE. The entire CDR3 reads CASSLVGEEGSYEQYF.